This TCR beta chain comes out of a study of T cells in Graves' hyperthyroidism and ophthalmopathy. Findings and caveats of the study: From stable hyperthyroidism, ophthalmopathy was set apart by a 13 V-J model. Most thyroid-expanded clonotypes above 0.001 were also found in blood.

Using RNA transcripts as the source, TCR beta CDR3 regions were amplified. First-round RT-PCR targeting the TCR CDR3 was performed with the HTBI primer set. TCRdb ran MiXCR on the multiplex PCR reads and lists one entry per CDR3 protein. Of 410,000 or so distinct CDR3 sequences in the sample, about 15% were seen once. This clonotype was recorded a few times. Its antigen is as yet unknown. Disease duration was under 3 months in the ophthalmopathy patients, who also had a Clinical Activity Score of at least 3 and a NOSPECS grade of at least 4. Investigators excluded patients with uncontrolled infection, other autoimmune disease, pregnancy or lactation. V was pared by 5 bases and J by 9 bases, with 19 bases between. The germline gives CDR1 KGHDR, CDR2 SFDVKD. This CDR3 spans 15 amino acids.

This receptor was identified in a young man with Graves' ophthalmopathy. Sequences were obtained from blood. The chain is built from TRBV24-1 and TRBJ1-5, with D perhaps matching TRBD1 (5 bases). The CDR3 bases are TGTGCCACCAGTGCGGGGGATGAGGGCCGTCGGCCCCAGCATTTT. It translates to CATSAGDEGRRPQHF.